This TCR beta chain was identified in a study of cytomegalovirus exposure and HLA in healthy donors. Study-level results: A list of approximately 160 TCR beta chains associated with cytomegalovirus was given.

This clone occurred a few times. Its antigen is not identified. With V trimmed by 4 bases and J by 12 bases, 3 bases remained unmatched. Germline CDR1 and CDR2: SGHDN and FVKESK. The CDR3 length is 13 residues. The PCR was carried out with 60 Vbeta primers and 13 Jbeta primers. Repertoires were generated with immunoSEQ multiplex PCR, while TCRdb's copy carries only in-frame clones and drops some. The sample has over 100,000 clones, around 75% seen once; the top ten hold around 0.79%. The TCR originated in a woman aged 25 to 45 in good health and CMV-seronegative. Sample: PBMCs. The gene calls are TRBV14 and TRBJ2-1; 13 bases map to TRBD2. The CDR3 region has the DNA TGTGCCAGCAGCCCCGGGACTAGCGGGGCGCAGTTCTTC. Translated: CASSPGTSGAQFF.